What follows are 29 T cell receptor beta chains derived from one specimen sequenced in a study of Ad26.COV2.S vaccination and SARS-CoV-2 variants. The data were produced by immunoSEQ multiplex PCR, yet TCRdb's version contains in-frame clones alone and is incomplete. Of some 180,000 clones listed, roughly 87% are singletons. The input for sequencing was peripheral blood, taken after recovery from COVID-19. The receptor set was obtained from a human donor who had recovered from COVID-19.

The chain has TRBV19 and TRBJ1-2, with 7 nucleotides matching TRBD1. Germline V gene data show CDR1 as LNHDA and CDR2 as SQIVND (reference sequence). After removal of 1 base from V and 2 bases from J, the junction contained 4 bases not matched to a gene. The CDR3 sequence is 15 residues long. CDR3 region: CASSIGSTGNYGYTF. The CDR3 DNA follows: TGTGCCAGTAGTATAGGATCGACAGGGAACTATGGCTACACCTTC.

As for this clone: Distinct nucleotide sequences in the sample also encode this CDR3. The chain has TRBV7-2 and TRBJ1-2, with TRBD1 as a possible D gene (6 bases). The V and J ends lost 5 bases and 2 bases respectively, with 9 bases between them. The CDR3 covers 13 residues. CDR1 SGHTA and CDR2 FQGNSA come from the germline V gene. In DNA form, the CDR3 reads TGTGCCAGCAGCCTCGGACAGAACTATGGCTACACCTTC. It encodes CASSLGQNYGYTF. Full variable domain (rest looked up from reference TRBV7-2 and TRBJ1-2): GAGVSQSPSNKVTEKGKDVELRCDPISGHTALYWYRQSLGQGLEFLIYFQGNSAPDKSGLPSDRFSAERTGGSVSTLTIQRTQQEDSAVYLCASSLGQNYGYTFGSGTRLTVV.

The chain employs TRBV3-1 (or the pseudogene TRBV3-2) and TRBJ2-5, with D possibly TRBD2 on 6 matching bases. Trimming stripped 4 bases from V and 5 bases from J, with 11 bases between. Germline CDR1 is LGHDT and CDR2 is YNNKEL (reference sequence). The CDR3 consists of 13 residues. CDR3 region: CASSRRDRETQYF. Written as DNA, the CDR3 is TGTGCCAGCAGCCGGAGGGATAGGGAGACCCAGTACTTC.

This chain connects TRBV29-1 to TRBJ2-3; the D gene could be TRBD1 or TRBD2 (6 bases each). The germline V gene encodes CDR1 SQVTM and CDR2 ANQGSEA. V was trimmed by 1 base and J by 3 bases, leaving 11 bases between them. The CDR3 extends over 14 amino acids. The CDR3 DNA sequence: TGCAGCGTTGAAGGGGGGGCCAGAACAGATACGCAGTATTTT. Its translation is CSVEGGARTDTQYF.

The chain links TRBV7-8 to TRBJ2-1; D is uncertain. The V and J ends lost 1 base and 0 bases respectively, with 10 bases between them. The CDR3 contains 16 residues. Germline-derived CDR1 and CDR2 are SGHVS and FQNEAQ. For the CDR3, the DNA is TGTGCCAGCAGCTTAGTTACGGTTAGCTCCTACAATGAGCAGTTCTTC. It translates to CASSLVTVSSYNEQFF.

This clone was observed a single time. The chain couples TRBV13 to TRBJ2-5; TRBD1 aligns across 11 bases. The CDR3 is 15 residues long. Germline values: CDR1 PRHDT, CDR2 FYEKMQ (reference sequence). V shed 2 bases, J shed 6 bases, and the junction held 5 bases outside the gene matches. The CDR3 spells CASSLWTGGRKTQYF. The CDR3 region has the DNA TGTGCCAGCAGCTTATGGACAGGGGGCAGGAAGACCCAGTACTTC.

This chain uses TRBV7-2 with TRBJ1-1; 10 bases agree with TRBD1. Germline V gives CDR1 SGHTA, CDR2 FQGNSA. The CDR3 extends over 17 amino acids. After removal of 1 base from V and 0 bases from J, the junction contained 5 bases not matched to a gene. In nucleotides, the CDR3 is TGTGCCAGCAGCTTAGGGCCGACAGGGGGCCTGAACACTGAAGCTTTCTTT. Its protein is CASSLGPTGGLNTEAFF. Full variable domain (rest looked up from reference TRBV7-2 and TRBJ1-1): GAGVSQSPSNKVTEKGKDVELRCDPISGHTALYWYRQSLGQGLEFLIYFQGNSAPDKSGLPSDRFSAERTGGSVSTLTIQRTQQEDSAVYLCASSLGPTGGLNTEAFFGQGTRLTVV.

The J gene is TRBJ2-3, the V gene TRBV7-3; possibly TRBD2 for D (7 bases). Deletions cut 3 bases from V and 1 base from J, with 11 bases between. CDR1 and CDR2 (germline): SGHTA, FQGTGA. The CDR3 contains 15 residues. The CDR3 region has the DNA TGTGCCAGCAGCTTTCTCGGGGGGCGCACAGATACGCAGTATTTT. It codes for CASSFLGGRTDTQYF.

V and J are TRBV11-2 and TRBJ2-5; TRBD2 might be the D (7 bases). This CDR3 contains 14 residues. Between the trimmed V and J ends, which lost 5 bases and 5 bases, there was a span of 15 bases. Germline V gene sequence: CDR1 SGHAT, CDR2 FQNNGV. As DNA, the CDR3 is TGTGCCAGCAGCGGGGGGGCTGGTCGGGAGACCCAGTACTTC. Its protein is CASSGGAGRETQYF.

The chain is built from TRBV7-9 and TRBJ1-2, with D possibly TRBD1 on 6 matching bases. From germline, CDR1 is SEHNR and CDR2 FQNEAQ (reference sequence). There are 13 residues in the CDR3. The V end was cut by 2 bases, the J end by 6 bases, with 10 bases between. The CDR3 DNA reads TGTGCCAGCAGCTTAATACAGGGCGATGGCTACACCTTC. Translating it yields CASSLIQGDGYTF.

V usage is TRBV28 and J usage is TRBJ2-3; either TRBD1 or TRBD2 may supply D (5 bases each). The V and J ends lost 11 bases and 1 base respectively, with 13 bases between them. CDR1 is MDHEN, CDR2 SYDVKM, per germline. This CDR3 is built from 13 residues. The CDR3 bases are TGTGCCCTGGGGCAGGGAGGCACAGATACGCAGTATTTT. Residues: CALGQGGTDTQYF.

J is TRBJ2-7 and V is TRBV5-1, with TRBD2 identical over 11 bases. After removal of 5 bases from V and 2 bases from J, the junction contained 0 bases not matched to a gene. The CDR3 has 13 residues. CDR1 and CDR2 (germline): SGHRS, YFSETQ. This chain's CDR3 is CASRTSGTYEQYF. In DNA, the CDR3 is TGCGCCAGCAGGACTAGCGGGACCTACGAGCAGTACTTC.

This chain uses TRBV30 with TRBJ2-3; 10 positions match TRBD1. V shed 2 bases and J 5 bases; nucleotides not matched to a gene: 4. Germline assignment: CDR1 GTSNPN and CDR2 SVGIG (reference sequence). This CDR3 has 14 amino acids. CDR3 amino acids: CAWSNGTGVDTQYF. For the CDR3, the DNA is TGTGCCTGGAGTAATGGGACAGGGGTAGATACGCAGTATTTT. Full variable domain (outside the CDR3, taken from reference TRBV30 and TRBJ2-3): SQTIHQWPATLVQPVGSPLSLECTVEGTSNPNLYWYRQAAGRGLQLLFYSVGIGQISSEVPQNLSASRPQDRQFILSSKKLLLSDSGFYLCAWSNGTGVDTQYFGPGTRLTVL.

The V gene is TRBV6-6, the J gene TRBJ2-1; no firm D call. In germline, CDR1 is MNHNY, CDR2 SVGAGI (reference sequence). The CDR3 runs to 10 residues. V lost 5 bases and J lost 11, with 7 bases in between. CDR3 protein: CASSLGKQFF. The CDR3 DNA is TGTGCCAGCAGTCTAGGAAAGCAGTTCTTC.

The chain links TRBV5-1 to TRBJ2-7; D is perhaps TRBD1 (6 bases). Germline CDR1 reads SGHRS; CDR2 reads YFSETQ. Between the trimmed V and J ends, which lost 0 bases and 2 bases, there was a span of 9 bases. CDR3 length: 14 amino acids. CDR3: CASSLVGHTYEQYF. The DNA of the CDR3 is TGCGCCAGCAGCTTGGTGGGACATACCTACGAGCAGTACTTC.

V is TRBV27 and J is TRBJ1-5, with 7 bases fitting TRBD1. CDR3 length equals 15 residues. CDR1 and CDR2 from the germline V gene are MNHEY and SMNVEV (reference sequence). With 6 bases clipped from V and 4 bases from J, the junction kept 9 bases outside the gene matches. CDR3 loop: CASRRQGGSNQPQHF. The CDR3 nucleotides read TGTGCCAGCAGGAGACAGGGAGGATCGAATCAGCCCCAGCATTTT.

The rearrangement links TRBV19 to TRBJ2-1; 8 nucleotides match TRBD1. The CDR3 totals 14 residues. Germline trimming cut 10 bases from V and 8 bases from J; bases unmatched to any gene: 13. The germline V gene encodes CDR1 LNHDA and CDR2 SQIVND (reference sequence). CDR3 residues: CATRDRGRADEQFF. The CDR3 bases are TGTGCCACCCGAGACAGGGGCCGCGCGGATGAGCAGTTCTTC.

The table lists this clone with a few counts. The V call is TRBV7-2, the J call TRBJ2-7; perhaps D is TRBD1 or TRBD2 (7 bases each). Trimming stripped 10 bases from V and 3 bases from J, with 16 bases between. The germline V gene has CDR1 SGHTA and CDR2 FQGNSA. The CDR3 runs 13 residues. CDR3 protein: CANGGDSLYEQYF. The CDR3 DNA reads TGTGCCAATGGGGGGGACAGCCTCTACGAGCAGTACTTC.

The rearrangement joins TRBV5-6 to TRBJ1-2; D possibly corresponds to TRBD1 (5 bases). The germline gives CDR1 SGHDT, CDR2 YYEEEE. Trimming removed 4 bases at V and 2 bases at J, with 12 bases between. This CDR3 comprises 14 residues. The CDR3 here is CASSLRVYNYGYTF. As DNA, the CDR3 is TGTGCCAGCAGCCTCAGGGTATACAACTATGGCTACACCTTC.

The CDR3 nucleotides are TGTGCCAGCAGCCAAGAAGACACGAGGCTGGAAAATACGCAGTATTTT. Amino acids: CASSQEDTRLENTQYF. The chain is built from TRBV4-2 and TRBJ2-3; no firm D call. Germline V CDR1 and CDR2: LGHNA, YNFKEQ. V was trimmed by 0 bases and J by 7 bases, leaving 17 bases between them. The CDR3 has 16 residues.

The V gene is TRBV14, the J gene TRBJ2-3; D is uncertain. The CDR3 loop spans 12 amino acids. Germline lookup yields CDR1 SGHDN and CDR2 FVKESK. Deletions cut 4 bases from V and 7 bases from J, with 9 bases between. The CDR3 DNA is TGTGCCAGCAGCCTCGAACGCTATACGCAGTATTTT. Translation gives CASSLERYTQYF. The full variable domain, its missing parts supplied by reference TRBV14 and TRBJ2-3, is EAGVTQFPSHSVIEKGQTVTLRCDPISGHDNLYWYRRVMGKEIKFLLHFVKESKQDESGMPNNRFLAERTGGTYSTLKVQPAELEDSGVYFCASSLERYTQYFGPGTRLTVL.

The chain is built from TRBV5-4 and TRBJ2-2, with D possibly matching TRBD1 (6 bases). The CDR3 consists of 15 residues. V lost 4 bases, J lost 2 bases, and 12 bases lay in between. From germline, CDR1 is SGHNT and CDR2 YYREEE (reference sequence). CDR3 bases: TGTGCCAGCAGCCGTGGACAGAGTAACACCGGGGAGCTGTTTTTT. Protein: CASSRGQSNTGELFF.

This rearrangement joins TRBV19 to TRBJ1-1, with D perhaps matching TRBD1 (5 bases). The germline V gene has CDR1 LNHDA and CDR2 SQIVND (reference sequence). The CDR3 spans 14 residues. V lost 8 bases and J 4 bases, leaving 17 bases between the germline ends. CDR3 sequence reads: CASRQSMGGTEAFF. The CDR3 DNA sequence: TGTGCCAGTCGACAGAGCATGGGGGGCACTGAAGCTTTCTTT.

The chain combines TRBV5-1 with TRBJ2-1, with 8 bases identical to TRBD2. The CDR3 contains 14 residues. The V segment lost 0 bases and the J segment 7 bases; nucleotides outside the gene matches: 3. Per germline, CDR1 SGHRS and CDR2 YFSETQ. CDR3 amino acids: CASSLEAGVNEQFF. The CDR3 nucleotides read TGCGCCAGCAGCTTGGAAGCGGGAGTGAATGAGCAGTTCTTC.

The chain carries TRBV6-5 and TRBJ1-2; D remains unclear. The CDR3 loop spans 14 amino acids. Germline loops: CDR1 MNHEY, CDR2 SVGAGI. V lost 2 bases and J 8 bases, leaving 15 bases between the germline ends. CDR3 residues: CASSYSRPPMGYTF. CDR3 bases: TGTGCCAGCAGTTACAGCAGGCCCCCTATGGGCTACACCTTC.

This chain's CDR3 is CASSRVISGTGELFF. The CDR3 DNA sequence: TGTGCCAGCAGCCGAGTTATTAGCGGAACCGGGGAGCTGTTTTTT. This chain links TRBV9 with TRBJ2-2; perhaps TRBD2 as D (6 bases). Germline CDR1 SGDLS, CDR2 YYNGEE. V was shortened by 4 bases and J by 5 bases, with 15 bases between the two germline ends. The CDR3 sequence is 15 residues long.

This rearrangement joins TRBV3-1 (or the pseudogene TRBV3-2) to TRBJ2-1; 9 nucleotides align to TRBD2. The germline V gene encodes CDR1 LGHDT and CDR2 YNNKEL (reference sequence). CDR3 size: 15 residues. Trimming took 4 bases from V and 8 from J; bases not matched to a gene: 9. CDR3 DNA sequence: TGTGCCAGCAGCCTGACTAGCGGACCTTCGGATGAGCAGTTCTTC. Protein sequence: CASSLTSGPSDEQFF.

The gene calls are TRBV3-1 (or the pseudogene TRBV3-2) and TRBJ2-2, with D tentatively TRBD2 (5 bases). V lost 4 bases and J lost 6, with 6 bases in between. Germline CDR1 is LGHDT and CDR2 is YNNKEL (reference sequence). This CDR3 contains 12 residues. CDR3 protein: CASSPRAGELFF. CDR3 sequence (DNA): TGTGCCAGCAGCCCGAGGGCCGGGGAGCTGTTTTTT.

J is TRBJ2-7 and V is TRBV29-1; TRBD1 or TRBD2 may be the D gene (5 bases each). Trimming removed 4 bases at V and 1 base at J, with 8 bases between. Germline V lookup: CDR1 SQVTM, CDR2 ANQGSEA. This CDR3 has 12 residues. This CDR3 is CSVVGESYEQYF. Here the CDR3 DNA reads TGCAGCGTTGTGGGGGAATCCTACGAGCAGTACTTC.